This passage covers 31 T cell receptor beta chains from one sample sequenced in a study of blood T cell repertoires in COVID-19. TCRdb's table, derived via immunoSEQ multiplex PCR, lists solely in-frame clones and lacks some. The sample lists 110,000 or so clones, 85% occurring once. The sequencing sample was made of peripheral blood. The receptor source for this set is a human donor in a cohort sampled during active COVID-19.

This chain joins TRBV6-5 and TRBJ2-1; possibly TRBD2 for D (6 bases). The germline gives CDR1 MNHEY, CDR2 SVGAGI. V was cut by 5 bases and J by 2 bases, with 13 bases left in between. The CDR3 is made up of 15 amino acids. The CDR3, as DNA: TGTGCCAGCAGTATTGCCGGGACTCCCTACAATGAGCAGTTCTTC. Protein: CASSIAGTPYNEQFF.

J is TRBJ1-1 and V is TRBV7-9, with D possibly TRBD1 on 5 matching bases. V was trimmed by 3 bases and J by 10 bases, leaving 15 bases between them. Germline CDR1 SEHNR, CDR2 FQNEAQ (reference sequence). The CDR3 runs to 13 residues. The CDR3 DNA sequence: TGTGCCAGCAGCTTGGCAGAGACAGCGGGAGCTTTCTTT. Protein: CASSLAETAGAFF.

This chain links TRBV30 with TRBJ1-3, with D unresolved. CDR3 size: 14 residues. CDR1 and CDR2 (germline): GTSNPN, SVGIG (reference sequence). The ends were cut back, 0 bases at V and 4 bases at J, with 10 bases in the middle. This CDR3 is CAWSVGNNGNTIYF. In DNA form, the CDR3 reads TGTGCCTGGAGTGTCGGGAATAACGGAAACACCATATATTTT.

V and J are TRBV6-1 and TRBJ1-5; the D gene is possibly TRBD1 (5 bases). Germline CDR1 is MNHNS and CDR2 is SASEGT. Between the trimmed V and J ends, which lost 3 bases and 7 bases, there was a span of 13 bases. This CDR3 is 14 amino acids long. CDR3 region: CASSDIGRAQPQHF. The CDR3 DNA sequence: TGTGCCAGCAGTGACATCGGCAGGGCACAGCCCCAGCATTTT.

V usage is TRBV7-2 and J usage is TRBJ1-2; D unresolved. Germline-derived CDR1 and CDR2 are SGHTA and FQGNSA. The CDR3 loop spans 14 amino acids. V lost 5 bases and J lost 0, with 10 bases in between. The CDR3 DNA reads TGTGCCAGCAGCCCCGGGTCTCCTAACTATGGCTACACCTTC. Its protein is CASSPGSPNYGYTF.

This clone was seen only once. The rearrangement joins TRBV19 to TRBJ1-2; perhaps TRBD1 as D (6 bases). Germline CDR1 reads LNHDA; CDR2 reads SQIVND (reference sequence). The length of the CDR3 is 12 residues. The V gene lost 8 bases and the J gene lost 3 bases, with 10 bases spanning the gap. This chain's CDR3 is CASPQGYYGYTF. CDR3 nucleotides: TGTGCCAGTCCGCAGGGGTACTATGGCTACACCTTC.

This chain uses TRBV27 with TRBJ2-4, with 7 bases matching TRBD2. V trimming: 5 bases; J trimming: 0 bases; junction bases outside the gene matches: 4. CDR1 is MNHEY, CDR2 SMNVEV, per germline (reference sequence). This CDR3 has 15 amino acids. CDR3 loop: CASSPSGEAKNIQYF. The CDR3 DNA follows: TGTGCCAGCAGTCCAAGCGGGGAAGCCAAAAACATTCAGTACTTC.

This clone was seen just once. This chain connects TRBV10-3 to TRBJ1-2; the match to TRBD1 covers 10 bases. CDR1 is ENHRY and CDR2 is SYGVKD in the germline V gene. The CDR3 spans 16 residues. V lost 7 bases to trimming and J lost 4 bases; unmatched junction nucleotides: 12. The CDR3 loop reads CAINAVDRGQGYGYTF. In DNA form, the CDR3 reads TGTGCCATCAACGCCGTCGACAGGGGGCAGGGCTATGGCTACACCTTC.

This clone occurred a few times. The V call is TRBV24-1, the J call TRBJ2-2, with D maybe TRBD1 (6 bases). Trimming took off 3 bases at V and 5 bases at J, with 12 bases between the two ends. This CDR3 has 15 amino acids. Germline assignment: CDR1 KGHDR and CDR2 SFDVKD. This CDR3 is CATSDPGHHTGELFF. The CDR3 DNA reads TGTGCCACCAGTGATCCGGGACACCATACCGGGGAGCTGTTTTTT.

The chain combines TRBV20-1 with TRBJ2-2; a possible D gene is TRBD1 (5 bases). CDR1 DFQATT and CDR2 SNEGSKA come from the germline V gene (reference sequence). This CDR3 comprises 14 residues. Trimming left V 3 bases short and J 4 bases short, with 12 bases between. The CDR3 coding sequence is TGCAGTGCTAGTCCCAGGGTGGGCACCGGGGAGCTGTTTTTT. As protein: CSASPRVGTGELFF.

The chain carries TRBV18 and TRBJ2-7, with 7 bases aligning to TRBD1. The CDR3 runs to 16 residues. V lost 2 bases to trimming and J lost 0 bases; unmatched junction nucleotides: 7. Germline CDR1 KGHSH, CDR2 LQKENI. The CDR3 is CASSPKPPGGSYEQYF. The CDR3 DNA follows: TGTGCCAGCTCACCAAAGCCCCCAGGGGGCTCCTACGAGCAGTACTTC.

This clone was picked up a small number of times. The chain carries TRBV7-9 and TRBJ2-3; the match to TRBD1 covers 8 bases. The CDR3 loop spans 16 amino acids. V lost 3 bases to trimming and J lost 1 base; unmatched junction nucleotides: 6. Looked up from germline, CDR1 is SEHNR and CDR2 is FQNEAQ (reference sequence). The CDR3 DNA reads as TGTGCCAGCAGCTTTTCCGGGACAGGCCGCACAGATACGCAGTATTTT. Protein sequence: CASSFSGTGRTDTQYF.

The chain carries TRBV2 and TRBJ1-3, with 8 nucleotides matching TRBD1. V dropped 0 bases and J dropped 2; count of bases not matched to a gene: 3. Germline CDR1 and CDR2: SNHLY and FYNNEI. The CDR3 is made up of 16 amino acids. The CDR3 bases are TGTGCCAGCAGTGAAGCCGCCAGGGGGCCTGGAAACACCATATATTTT. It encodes CASSEAARGPGNTIYF.

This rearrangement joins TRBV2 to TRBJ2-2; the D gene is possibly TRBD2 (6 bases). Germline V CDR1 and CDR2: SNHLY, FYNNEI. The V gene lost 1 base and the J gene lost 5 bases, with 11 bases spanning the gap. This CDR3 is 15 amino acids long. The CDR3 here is CASSEEVGGTGELFF. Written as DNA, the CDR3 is TGTGCCAGCAGTGAAGAAGTGGGGGGTACCGGGGAGCTGTTTTTT.

This chain's CDR3 is CASSLIGGSEQFF. CDR3 nucleotides: TGCGCCAGCAGCTTGATCGGGGGAAGTGAGCAGTTCTTC. The chain has TRBV5-1 and TRBJ2-1; D might be TRBD2 (6 bases). Trimming cost V 1 base and J 9 bases, with 11 bases left between them. The CDR3 is made up of 13 amino acids. The germline CDR1 and CDR2 sequences are SGHRS and YFSETQ.

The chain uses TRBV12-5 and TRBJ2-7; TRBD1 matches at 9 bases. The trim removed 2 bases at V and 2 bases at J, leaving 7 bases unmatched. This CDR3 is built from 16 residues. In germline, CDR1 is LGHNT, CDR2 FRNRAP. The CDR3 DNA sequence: TGTGCTAGTGGTTTGACCCGGACAGGGGCTGCCTACGAGCAGTACTTC. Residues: CASGLTRTGAAYEQYF. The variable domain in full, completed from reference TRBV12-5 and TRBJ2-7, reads DARVTQTPRHKVTEMGQEVTMRCQPILGHNTVFWYRQTMMQGLELLAYFRNRAPLDDSGMPKDRFSAEMPDATLATLKIQPSEPRDSAVYFCASGLTRTGAAYEQYFGPGTRLTVT.

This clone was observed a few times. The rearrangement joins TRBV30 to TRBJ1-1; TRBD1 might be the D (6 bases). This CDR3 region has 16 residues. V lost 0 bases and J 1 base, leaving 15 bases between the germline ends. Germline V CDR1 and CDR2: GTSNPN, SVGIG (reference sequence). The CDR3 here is CAWSVSYARGNTEAFF. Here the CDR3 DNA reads TGTGCCTGGAGTGTAAGCTATGCCAGGGGGAACACTGAAGCTTTCTTT.

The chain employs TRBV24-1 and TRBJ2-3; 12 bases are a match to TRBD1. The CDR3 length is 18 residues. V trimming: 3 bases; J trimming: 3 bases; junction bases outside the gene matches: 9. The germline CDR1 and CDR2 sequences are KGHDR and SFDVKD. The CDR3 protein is CATSDSGRDRGQTDTQYF. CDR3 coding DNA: TGTGCCACCAGTGATAGCGGGAGGGACAGGGGGCAAACAGATACGCAGTATTTT.

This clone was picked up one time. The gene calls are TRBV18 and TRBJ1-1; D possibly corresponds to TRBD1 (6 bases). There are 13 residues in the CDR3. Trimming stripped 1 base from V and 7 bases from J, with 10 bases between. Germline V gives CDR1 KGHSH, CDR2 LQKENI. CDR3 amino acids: CASSPQGGDEAFF. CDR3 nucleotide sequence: TGTGCCAGCTCACCACAGGGGGGGGATGAAGCTTTCTTT. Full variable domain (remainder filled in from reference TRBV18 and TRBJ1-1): NAGVMQNPRHLVRRRGQEARLRCSPMKGHSHVYWYRQLPEEGLKFMVYLQKENIIDESGMPKERFSAEFPKEGPSILRIQQVVRGDSAAYFCASSPQGGDEAFFGQGTRLTVV.

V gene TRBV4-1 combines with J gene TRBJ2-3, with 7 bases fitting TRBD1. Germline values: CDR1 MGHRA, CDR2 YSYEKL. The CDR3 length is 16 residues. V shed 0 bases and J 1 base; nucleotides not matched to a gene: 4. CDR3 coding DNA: TGCGCCAGCAGCCAAGAACCCGGACAGGGCACAGATACGCAGTATTTT. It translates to CASSQEPGQGTDTQYF.

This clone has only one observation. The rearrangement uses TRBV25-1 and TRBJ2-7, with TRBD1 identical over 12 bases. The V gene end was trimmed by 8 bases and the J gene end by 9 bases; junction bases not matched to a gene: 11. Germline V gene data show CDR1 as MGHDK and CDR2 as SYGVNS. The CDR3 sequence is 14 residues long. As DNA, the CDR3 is TGTGCCAGCCAAAACCGGGACAGGGGGCGAGGGCAGTACTTC. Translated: CASQNRDRGRGQYF.

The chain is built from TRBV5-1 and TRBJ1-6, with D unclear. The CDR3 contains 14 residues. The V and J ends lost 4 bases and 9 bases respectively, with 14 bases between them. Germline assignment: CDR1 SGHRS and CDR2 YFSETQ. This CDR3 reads CASSGQAGGSPLHF. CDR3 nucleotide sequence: TGCGCCAGCAGCGGCCAGGCGGGAGGTTCACCCCTCCACTTT.

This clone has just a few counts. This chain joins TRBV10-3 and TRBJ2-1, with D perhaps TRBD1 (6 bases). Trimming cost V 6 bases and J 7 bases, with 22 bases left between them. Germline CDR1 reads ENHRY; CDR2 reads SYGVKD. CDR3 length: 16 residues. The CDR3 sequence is CAISLKGVSTGNEQFF. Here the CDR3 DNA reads TGTGCCATCAGCCTAAAGGGGGTTTCCACCGGGAATGAGCAGTTCTTC.

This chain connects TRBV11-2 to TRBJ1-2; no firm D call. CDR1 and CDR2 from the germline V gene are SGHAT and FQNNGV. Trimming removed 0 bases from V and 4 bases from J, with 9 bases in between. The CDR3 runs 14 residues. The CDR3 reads CASSLDDKVYGYTF. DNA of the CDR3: TGTGCCAGCAGCTTAGACGACAAGGTCTATGGCTACACCTTC.

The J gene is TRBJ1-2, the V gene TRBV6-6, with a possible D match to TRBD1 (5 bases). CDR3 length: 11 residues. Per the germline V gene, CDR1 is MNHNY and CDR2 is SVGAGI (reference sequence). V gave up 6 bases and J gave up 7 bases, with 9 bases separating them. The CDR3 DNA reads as TGTGCCAGCAGCCCAGGGATTGGCTACACCTTC. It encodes CASSPGIGYTF.

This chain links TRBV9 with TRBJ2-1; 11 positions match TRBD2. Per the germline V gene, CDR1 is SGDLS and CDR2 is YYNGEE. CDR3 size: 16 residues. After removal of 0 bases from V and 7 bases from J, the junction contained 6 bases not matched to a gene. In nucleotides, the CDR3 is TGTGCCAGCAGCGTAGGAGGCCTAGCGGGGGGAAATGAGCAGTTCTTC. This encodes CASSVGGLAGGNEQFF.

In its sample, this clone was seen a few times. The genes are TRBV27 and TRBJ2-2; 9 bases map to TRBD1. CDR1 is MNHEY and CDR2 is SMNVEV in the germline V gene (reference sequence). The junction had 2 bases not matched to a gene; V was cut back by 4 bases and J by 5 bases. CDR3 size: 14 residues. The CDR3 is CASSWTGETGELFF. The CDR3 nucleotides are TGTGCCAGCAGTTGGACAGGGGAAACCGGGGAGCTGTTTTTT.

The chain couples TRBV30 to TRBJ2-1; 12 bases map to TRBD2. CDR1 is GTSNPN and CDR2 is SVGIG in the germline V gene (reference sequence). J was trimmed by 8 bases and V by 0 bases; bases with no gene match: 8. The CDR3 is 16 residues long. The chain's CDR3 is CAWSVQSSGGAHEQFF. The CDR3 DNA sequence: TGTGCCTGGAGTGTACAGTCTAGCGGGGGGGCTCATGAGCAGTTCTTC.

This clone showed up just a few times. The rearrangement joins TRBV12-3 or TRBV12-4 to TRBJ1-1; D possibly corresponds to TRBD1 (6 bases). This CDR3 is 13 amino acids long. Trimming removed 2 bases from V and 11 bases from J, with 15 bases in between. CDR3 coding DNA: TGTGCCAGCAGTTTAAGCAGGGGTGGTGAGGCTTTCTTT. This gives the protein CASSLSRGGEAFF.

DNA for the CDR3: TGTGCCAGTAGTATATCAGGCGGGGGAAATTCACCCCTCCACTTT. It translates to CASSISGGGNSPLHF. This sequence joins TRBV19 and TRBJ1-6, with D perhaps TRBD1 (5 bases). The ends were cut back, 2 bases at V and 7 bases at J, with 12 bases in the middle. CDR1 LNHDA and CDR2 SQIVND come from the germline V gene (reference sequence). This CDR3 has 15 amino acids.

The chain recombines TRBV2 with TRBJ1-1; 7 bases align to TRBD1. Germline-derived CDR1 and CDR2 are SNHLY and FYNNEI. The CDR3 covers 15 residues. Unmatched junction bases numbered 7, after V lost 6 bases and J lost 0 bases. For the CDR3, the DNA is TGTGCCAGCAGGTCGGGACAGCTCATGAACACTGAAGCTTTCTTT. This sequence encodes CASRSGQLMNTEAFF.